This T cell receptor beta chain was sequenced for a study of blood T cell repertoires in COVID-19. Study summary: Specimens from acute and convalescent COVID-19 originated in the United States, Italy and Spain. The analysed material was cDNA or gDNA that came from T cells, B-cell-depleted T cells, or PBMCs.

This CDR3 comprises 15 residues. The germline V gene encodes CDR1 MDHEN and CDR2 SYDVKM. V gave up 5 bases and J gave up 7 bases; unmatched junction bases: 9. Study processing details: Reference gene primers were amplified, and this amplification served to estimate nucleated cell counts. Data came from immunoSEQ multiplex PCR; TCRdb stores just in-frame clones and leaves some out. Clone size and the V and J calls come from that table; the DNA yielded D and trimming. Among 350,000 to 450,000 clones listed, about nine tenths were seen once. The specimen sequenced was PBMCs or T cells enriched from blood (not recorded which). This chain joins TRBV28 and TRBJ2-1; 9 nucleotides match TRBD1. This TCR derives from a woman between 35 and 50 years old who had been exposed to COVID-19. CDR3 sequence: CASSTTGGPRNEQFF. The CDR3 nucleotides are TGTGCCAGCAGTACAACAGGGGGCCCCAGGAATGAGCAGTTCTTC.